This passage covers 28 T cell receptor beta chains from one sample sequenced in a study of blood T cell repertoires in COVID-19. Clones were read by immunoSEQ multiplex PCR, and TCRdb kept only the in-frame ones, dropping some. The data show over 100,000 clones, about 89% seen once. Sequencing used peripheral blood. The receptor source for this set is a man in his fifties or sixties with COVID-19, enrolled during active disease.

V gene TRBV9 combines with J gene TRBJ1-2; D not certain. Between the trimmed V and J ends, which lost 3 bases and 3 bases, there was a span of 9 bases. There are 13 residues in the CDR3. Germline V lookup: CDR1 SGDLS, CDR2 YYNGEE. CDR3 amino acids: CASSARSYYGYTF. In nucleotides, the CDR3 is TGTGCCAGCAGCGCCAGGTCCTACTATGGCTACACCTTC. Full variable domain (remainder filled in from reference TRBV9 and TRBJ1-2): DSGVTQTPKHLITATGQRVTLRCSPRSGDLSVYWYQQSLDQGLQFLIQYYNGEERAKGNILERFSAQQFPDLHSELNLSSLELGDSALYFCASSARSYYGYTFGSGTRLTVV.

The rearrangement links TRBV19 to TRBJ2-7, with no clear D. Looked up from germline, CDR1 is LNHDA and CDR2 is SQIVND (reference sequence). The length of the CDR3 is 14 residues. V shed 4 bases and J shed 1 base, with 11 bases lying between them. Written as DNA, the CDR3 is TGTGCCAGTAGTACACAGACGGCTTCCTACGAGCAGTACTTC. Translation: CASSTQTASYEQYF.

The genes are TRBV29-1 and TRBJ2-1, with D possibly being TRBD1 (5 bases). V was trimmed by 7 bases and J by 6 bases, leaving 22 bases between them. This CDR3 spans 15 amino acids. Germline V gene lookup returns CDR1 SQVTM and CDR2 ANQGSEA. CDR3 amino acids: CSATLSGRVANEQFF. The CDR3 DNA follows: TGCAGCGCCACTCTGTCAGGCAGGGTGGCCAATGAGCAGTTCTTC.

The CDR3 spells CASSQVGGAATEAFF. The DNA for the CDR3 is TGTGCCAGCAGCCAAGTTGGGGGGGCAGCCACTGAAGCTTTCTTT. This chain joins TRBV14 and TRBJ1-1; tentatively, D is TRBD1 (6 bases). The V end lost 1 base, the J end lost 4 bases, and 13 bases lay between the germline ends. Germline V gives CDR1 SGHDN, CDR2 FVKESK. This CDR3 is 15 amino acids long.

The rearrangement links TRBV7-2 to TRBJ2-5; D unclear. V lost 1 base, J lost 5 bases, and 8 bases lay in between. The CDR3 spans 13 residues. Germline CDR1 reads SGHTA; CDR2 reads FQGNSA. CDR3 loop: CASSLVGGETQYF. The CDR3 region has the DNA TGTGCCAGCAGCTTAGTTGGCGGTGAGACCCAGTACTTC.

The gene calls are TRBV25-1 and TRBJ2-3, with TRBD2 matching 9 bases. J lost 3 bases, V lost 4 bases, and 5 bases had no gene match. This CDR3 spans 15 amino acids. Germline CDR1 reads MGHDK; CDR2 reads SYGVNS. The DNA for the CDR3 is TGTGCCAGCAGTGCCGGCGGGGGGGCAACAGATACGCAGTATTTT. Translated, it gives CASSAGGGATDTQYF.

This chain uses TRBV5-1 with TRBJ2-1; a possible D gene is TRBD2 (6 bases). V lost 3 bases, J lost 8 bases, and 18 bases lay in between. There are 15 residues in the CDR3. The V gene's germline CDR1 is SGHRS and CDR2 YFSETQ. The CDR3 DNA reads as TGCGCCAGCAGCTACGAGCTAGCGCTCCCCCATGAGCAGTTCTTC. This translates into CASSYELALPHEQFF. The whole variable domain, remainder taken from reference TRBV5-1 and TRBJ2-1, is KAGVTQTPRYLIKTRGQQVTLSCSPISGHRSVSWYQQTPGQGLQFLFEYFSETQRNKGNFPGRFSGRQFSNSRSEMNVSTLELGDSALYLCASSYELALPHEQFFGPGTRLTVL.

This clone came up many times. CDR3 loop: CATSSGSTWYGYGYTF. CDR3 nucleotides: TGTGCCACCAGCTCCGGCAGTACCTGGTACGGGTATGGCTACACCTTC. V is TRBV15 and J is TRBJ1-2; the D is unclear. There are 16 residues in the CDR3. Germline V gives CDR1 LNHNV, CDR2 YYDKDF (reference sequence). V gave up 5 bases and J gave up 5 bases, with 21 bases separating them.

The chain uses TRBV5-8 and TRBJ1-1, with D maybe TRBD1 (5 bases). The CDR3 spans 14 residues. Trimming stripped 0 bases from V and 4 bases from J, with 10 bases between. CDR1 is SGHTS, CDR2 YDEGEE, per germline. DNA for the CDR3: TGTGCCAGCAGCTTGGAGGTCGGGGGCACTGAAGCTTTCTTT. Encoded protein: CASSLEVGGTEAFF.

V and J are TRBV5-1 and TRBJ2-2, with 14 nucleotides matching TRBD2. CDR1 is SGHRS, CDR2 YFSETQ, per germline. The length of the CDR3 is 18 residues. Trimming took 7 bases from V and 0 from J; bases not matched to a gene: 8. The CDR3 DNA reads TGCGCCAGCGCAAAAGGGACTAGCGGGGGCCCGAACACCGGGGAGCTGTTTTTT. This gives the protein CASAKGTSGGPNTGELFF.

Notes on this clone: Distinct nucleotide sequences in the sample also encode this CDR3. The V gene is TRBV7-9, the J gene TRBJ2-7; 8 positions agree with TRBD1. The J segment lost 0 bases and the V segment lost 3 bases, leaving 1 base of the junction unmatched. Germline CDR1 and CDR2: SEHNR and FQNEAQ (reference sequence). This CDR3 comprises 14 residues. CDR3 region: CASSLGQASYEQYF. The CDR3 coding sequence is TGTGCCAGCAGCTTGGGACAGGCCTCCTACGAGCAGTACTTC.

The rearrangement joins TRBV5-1 to TRBJ1-5; a possible D gene is TRBD1 (5 bases). Per germline, CDR1 SGHRS and CDR2 YFSETQ. The V end lost 0 bases, the J end lost 5 bases, and 12 bases lay between the germline ends. The CDR3 is made up of 15 amino acids. CDR3 sequence reads: CASSLEGAGYQPQHF. In nucleotides, the CDR3 is TGCGCCAGCAGCTTGGAAGGGGCAGGGTATCAGCCCCAGCATTTT. The full variable domain, its missing parts supplied by reference TRBV5-1 and TRBJ1-5, is KAGVTQTPRYLIKTRGQQVTLSCSPISGHRSVSWYQQTPGQGLQFLFEYFSETQRNKGNFPGRFSGRQFSNSRSEMNVSTLELGDSALYLCASSLEGAGYQPQHFGDGTRLSIL.

The chain carries TRBV6-2 or TRBV6-3 and TRBJ1-5, with D unclear. The germline V gene encodes CDR1 MNHEY and CDR2 SVGEGT. The CDR3 spans 14 residues. V shed 4 bases and J shed 0 bases, with 7 bases lying between them. DNA of the CDR3: TGTGCCAGCAGTTGGAGGTATAGCAATCAGCCCCAGCATTTT. Amino acids: CASSWRYSNQPQHF.

V is TRBV20-1 and J is TRBJ2-7; 12 nucleotides agree with TRBD2. There are 16 residues in the CDR3. Per germline, CDR1 DFQATT and CDR2 SNEGSKA (reference sequence). J gave up 2 bases and V 3 bases, and 8 bases lay outside the gene matches. The CDR3 nucleotides are TGCAGTGCTAGTACTGGACTAGCGGGGCTAACCTACGAGCAGTACTTC. Protein: CSASTGLAGLTYEQYF.

The chain employs TRBV19 and TRBJ1-4; 7 bases match TRBD1. CDR1 is LNHDA and CDR2 is SQIVND in the germline V gene (reference sequence). The ends lost 2 bases at V and 7 bases at J; junction bases unmatched: 7. The CDR3 consists of 15 residues. The CDR3 nucleotides are TGTGCCAGTAGTATAAGACAGGGCGTCGCTGAAAAACTGTTTTTT. It yields the protein CASSIRQGVAEKLFF. Full variable domain (remainder filled in from reference TRBV19 and TRBJ1-4): DGGITQSPKYLFRKEGQNVTLSCEQNLNHDAMYWYRQDPGQGLRLIYYSQIVNDFQKGDIAEGYSVSREKKESFPLTVTSAQKNPTAFYLCASSIRQGVAEKLFFGSGTQLSVL.

The rearrangement links TRBV5-1 to TRBJ2-5; 7 bases fit TRBD2. The CDR3 has 14 amino acids. J lost 5 bases, V lost 4 bases, and 8 bases had no gene match. Germline V gene data show CDR1 as SGHRS and CDR2 as YFSETQ. The CDR3 reads CASSIGGGRETQYF. CDR3 bases: TGCGCCAGCAGCATTGGGGGGGGACGGGAGACCCAGTACTTC.

The chain combines TRBV7-2 with TRBJ1-6; TRBD1 matches 10 bases. Germline V gene sequence: CDR1 SGHTA, CDR2 FQGNSA. The ends lost 1 base at V and 9 bases at J; junction bases unmatched: 3. The CDR3 consists of 15 residues. The CDR3 sequence: CASSLVGTGVSPLHF. In DNA, the CDR3 is TGTGCCAGCAGCTTAGTGGGGACAGGGGTTTCACCCCTCCACTTT.

The V and J genes are TRBV4-1 and TRBJ2-5, with D perhaps matching TRBD2 (5 bases). Trimming took 0 bases from V and 5 from J, leaving 10 bases between them. The germline CDR1 and CDR2 sequences are MGHRA and YSYEKL. The CDR3 is made up of 14 amino acids. The CDR3 DNA follows: TGCGCCAGCAGCCAAGACACGGGGAAGGAGACCCAGTACTTC. It translates to CASSQDTGKETQYF.

The chain carries TRBV7-9 and TRBJ1-1, with D unresolved. The CDR3 loop spans 13 amino acids. Trimming stripped 1 base from V and 4 bases from J, with 7 bases between. CDR1 SEHNR and CDR2 FQNEAQ come from the germline V gene (reference sequence). CDR3 DNA: TGTGCCAGCAGCTTAGGGGCCATCACTGAAGCTTTCTTT. Translated, it gives CASSLGAITEAFF.

The chain couples TRBV5-1 to TRBJ2-7, with D tentatively TRBD2 (7 bases). This CDR3 is 17 amino acids long. The V gene lost 3 bases and the J gene lost 6 bases, with 25 bases spanning the gap. In germline, CDR1 is SGHRS, CDR2 YFSETQ. CDR3 nucleotide sequence: TGCGCCAGCAGCTACGTAATCGGGGGGCAATCCTACGGCGAGCAGTACTTC. Amino acids: CASSYVIGGQSYGEQYF.

The rearrangement uses TRBV27 and TRBJ1-6; 9 bases are shared with TRBD1. The CDR3 is 15 residues long. The germline V gene has CDR1 MNHEY and CDR2 SMNVEV (reference sequence). With 2 bases clipped from V and 9 bases from J, the junction kept 5 bases outside the gene matches. This CDR3 is CASSLMGQGASPLHF. CDR3 DNA: TGTGCCAGCAGTTTAATGGGACAGGGAGCTTCACCCCTCCACTTT.

This chain uses TRBV19 with TRBJ2-1; TRBD1 matches at 7 bases. V shed 5 bases, J shed 0 bases, and the junction held 7 bases outside the gene matches. CDR3 size: 16 residues. CDR1 is LNHDA and CDR2 is SQIVND in the germline V gene (reference sequence). CDR3: CASSSPRDSSYNEQFF. CDR3 in DNA: TGTGCCAGTAGTTCCCCCCGGGACAGCTCCTACAATGAGCAGTTCTTC. The full variable domain, with the rest looked up from reference TRBV19 and TRBJ2-1, is DGGITQSPKYLFRKEGQNVTLSCEQNLNHDAMYWYRQDPGQGLRLIYYSQIVNDFQKGDIAEGYSVSREKKESFPLTVTSAQKNPTAFYLCASSSPRDSSYNEQFFGPGTRLTVL.

The chain carries TRBV10-2 and TRBJ2-5, with 8 bases aligning to TRBD2. The length of the CDR3 is 13 residues. The V segment lost 8 bases and the J segment 3 bases; nucleotides outside the gene matches: 5. The germline CDR1 and CDR2 sequences are WSHSY and SAAADI. CDR3: CASHTSGEETQYF. The CDR3 nucleotides read TGCGCCAGCCACACTAGCGGAGAAGAGACCCAGTACTTC.

To note about this clone: Other DNA sequences in this specimen translate into the identical CDR3. This rearrangement joins TRBV12-3 or TRBV12-4 to TRBJ1-2; 8 bases fit TRBD1. The CDR3 sequence is 13 residues long. The J segment lost 5 bases and the V segment lost 4 bases, leaving 3 bases of the junction unmatched. CDR3 loop: CASSSDRVYGYTF. The CDR3 DNA sequence: TGTGCCAGCAGTTCGGACAGGGTATATGGCTACACCTTC.

This chain connects TRBV6-5 to TRBJ2-2; 11 nucleotides align to TRBD1. Germline assignment: CDR1 MNHEY and CDR2 SVGAGI. The CDR3 covers 15 residues. Trimming at V came to 5 bases and at J to 7 bases, leaving 6 bases not matched to a gene. CDR3 sequence reads: CASSLGQGAGGELFF. CDR3 DNA sequence: TGTGCCAGCAGTCTCGGACAGGGGGCGGGCGGGGAGCTGTTTTTT.

The chain has TRBV18 and TRBJ2-1; TRBD2 agrees at 9 bases. Per the germline V gene, CDR1 is KGHSH and CDR2 is LQKENI. The CDR3 loop spans 14 amino acids. Trimming cost V 7 bases and J 2 bases; bases outside gene matches: 3. The CDR3 DNA sequence: TGTGCCAGCTGCGGGAGGGATCCCTACAATGAGCAGTTCTTC. Translation: CASCGRDPYNEQFF.

This sequence joins TRBV23-1 and TRBJ1-6, with D maybe TRBD1 (5 bases). TRBV23-1 is assigned to the ORF class and has an uncertain function. The CDR3 consists of 14 residues. Trimming removed 4 bases from V and 10 bases from J, with 14 bases in between. The CDR3 region has the DNA TGCGCCAGCAGTCCCACGGGGGGGGTATCACCCCTCCACTTT. Amino acid sequence: CASSPTGGVSPLHF.

The chain couples TRBV6-5 to TRBJ1-6; D is possibly TRBD1 (6 bases). CDR1 MNHEY and CDR2 SVGAGI come from the germline V gene. The CDR3 totals 14 residues. Deletions cut 4 bases from V and 9 bases from J, with 13 bases between. This CDR3 reads CASSLAGASSPLHF. In nucleotides, the CDR3 is TGTGCCAGCAGTTTGGCAGGGGCTAGTTCACCCCTCCACTTT.